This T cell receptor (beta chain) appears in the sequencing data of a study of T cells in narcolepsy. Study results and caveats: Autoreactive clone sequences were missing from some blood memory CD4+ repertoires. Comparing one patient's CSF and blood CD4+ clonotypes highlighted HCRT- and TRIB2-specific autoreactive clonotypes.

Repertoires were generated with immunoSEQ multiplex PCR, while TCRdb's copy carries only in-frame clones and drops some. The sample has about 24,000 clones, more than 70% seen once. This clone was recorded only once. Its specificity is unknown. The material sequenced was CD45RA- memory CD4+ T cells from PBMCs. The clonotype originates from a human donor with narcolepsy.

CDR3 residues: CASSLGVTSGRASNEQFF. For the CDR3, the DNA is TGTGCCAGCAGCTTAGGTGTGACTAGCGGGAGGGCCTCGAATGAGCAGTTCTTC. The V and J genes are TRBV11-3 and TRBJ2-1, with 14 bases that match TRBD2. CDR1 is SGHNT and CDR2 is YENEEA in the germline V gene. V gave up 1 base and J gave up 7 bases; unmatched junction bases: 9. CDR3 length: 18 amino acids.